The 13 T cell receptor beta chains in this list originate from one sample, sequenced in a study of T cells in Graves' hyperthyroidism and ophthalmopathy. Amplified regions were TCR beta CDR3 sequences from RNA transcripts. During a first-round RT-PCR of the TCR CDR3, the HTBI primer set was used. TCRdb reprocessed the multiplex PCR reads via MiXCR and lists one record per CDR3 protein. The sample records around 340,000 distinct CDR3 sequences, about 18% being singletons. The sample taken for sequencing was blood. These receptors all come from a woman aged 25 to 39 with Graves' hyperthyroidism that later progressed to Graves' ophthalmopathy.

This clonotype was detected ten times or more. This sequence joins TRBV6-1 and TRBJ1-5, with TRBD1 as a possible D gene (6 bases). The CDR3 contains 18 residues. Trimming took off 5 bases at V and 4 bases at J, with 24 bases between the two ends. CDR1 is MNHNS, CDR2 SASEGT, per germline. The CDR3: CASSFQDTGTRGNQPQHF. In DNA form, the CDR3 reads TGTGCCAGCAGTTTCCAGGACACAGGGACCAGGGGAAATCAGCCCCAGCATTTT.

This chain connects TRBV7-2 to TRBJ1-2; possible D gene TRBD1, 6 bases. Germline CDR1 is SGHTA and CDR2 is FQGNSA. The V and J ends lost 4 bases and 4 bases respectively, with 10 bases between them. The CDR3 totals 13 residues. CDR3: CASSSDRFYGYTF. The DNA for the CDR3 is TGTGCCAGCAGCTCGGACAGATTCTATGGCTACACCTTC.

This clonotype was detected only a few times. J is TRBJ1-1 and V is TRBV24-1; D gene uncertain. The CDR3 has 13 residues. Germline V gene lookup returns CDR1 KGHDR and CDR2 SFDVKD. V dropped 8 bases and J dropped 1 base, with 10 bases sitting between them. The CDR3 nucleotides read TGTGCCACCAACGACCGGGGGAACACTGAAGCTTTCTTT. It codes for CATNDRGNTEAFF.

This clonotype was counted many times. This rearrangement joins TRBV6-1 to TRBJ1-1, with D perhaps matching TRBD1 (5 bases). The CDR3 sequence is 16 residues long. Germline-derived CDR1 and CDR2 are MNHNS and SASEGT. The ends were cut back, 5 bases at V and 4 bases at J, with 20 bases in the middle. CDR3 coding DNA: TGTGCCAGCAGTAGACGAAGTGGAGGGGATGGCACTGAAGCTTTCTTT. Translating it yields CASSRRSGGDGTEAFF.

The CDR3 sequence is CASSLGLVDWDEQFF. Written as DNA, the CDR3 is TGTGCCAGCAGCTTAGGACTCGTCGATTGGGATGAGCAGTTCTTC. V usage is TRBV5-4 and J usage is TRBJ2-1, with D perhaps TRBD2 (5 bases). CDR1 and CDR2 (germline): SGHNT, YYREEE (reference sequence). The CDR3 length is 15 residues. Between the trimmed V and J ends, which lost 2 bases and 8 bases, there was a span of 17 bases.

This clonotype was seen once. Since a much larger clone is just one base distant, this may be a read error. The V gene is TRBV11-3, the J gene TRBJ2-3; D possibly uses TRBD1 or TRBD2 (5 bases each). This CDR3 comprises 14 residues. The germline V gene has CDR1 SGHNT and CDR2 YENEEA. V gave up 4 bases and J gave up 1 base, with 9 bases separating them. CDR3 nucleotide sequence: TGTGCCAGCAGCTCCAGGGACGGCACAGATACGCAGTATTTT. Residues: CASSSRDGTDTQYF.

As to this clonotype: Compared with germline, one end of the junction differs, possibly owing to a read error. The V gene is TRBV12-3 or TRBV12-4, the J gene TRBJ2-1, with a possible D match to TRBD2 (7 bases). The CDR3 spans 16 residues. Written as DNA, the CDR3 is TGTACCAGCAGCCTTCCGGCGGGGGCGGCATTCTATGAGCAGTTCTTC. As protein: CTSSLPAGAAFYEQFF.

This clonotype was seen more than once but under ten times. V is TRBV7-9 and J is TRBJ1-2, with D maybe TRBD1 (6 bases). Germline V gives CDR1 SEHNR, CDR2 FQNEAQ (reference sequence). V was pared by 5 bases and J by 6 bases, with 22 bases between. The CDR3 has 16 residues. In DNA, the CDR3 is TGTGCCAGCAGCCTTCTCGAGTGGGGGGCGGACGATGGCTACACCTTC. Residues: CASSLLEWGADDGYTF.

Many counts were recorded for this clonotype. The V gene is TRBV11-2, the J gene TRBJ2-5; TRBD2 agrees at 9 bases. J was trimmed by 3 bases and V by 3 bases; bases with no gene match: 17. Germline V gives CDR1 SGHAT, CDR2 FQNNGV. The CDR3 has 19 residues. CDR3 region: CASSLGLRLAVTYEETQYF. Written as DNA, the CDR3 is TGTGCCAGCAGCTTGGGTCTACGACTAGCGGTGACATACGAAGAGACCCAGTACTTC.

This sequence joins TRBV6-1 and TRBJ1-1; the D gene is possibly TRBD1 (6 bases). V was clipped by 2 bases and J by 10 bases, with 11 bases between them. Germline values: CDR1 MNHNS, CDR2 SASEGT. The CDR3 loop spans 12 amino acids. The CDR3 reads CASSEPGAAAFF. Written as DNA, the CDR3 is TGTGCCAGCAGTGAACCGGGGGCAGCAGCTTTCTTT.

This clonotype was found many times. The genes are TRBV29-1 and TRBJ2-1; 9 bases match TRBD1. The CDR3 has 16 residues. Germline assignment: CDR1 SQVTM and CDR2 ANQGSEA. The ends lost 2 bases at V and 8 bases at J; junction bases unmatched: 13. CDR3 nucleotides: TGCAGCGTTGAAACGAGGGACAGGGAGCTTGACGATGAGCAGTTCTTC. It yields the protein CSVETRDRELDDEQFF.

This clonotype has at least ten counts. The chain has TRBV12-5 and TRBJ2-7, with TRBD1 matching over 9 bases. With V trimmed by 5 bases and J by 5 bases, 7 bases remained unmatched. The CDR3 contains 14 residues. Per germline, CDR1 LGHNT and CDR2 FRNRAP. The CDR3 here is CASGGDRALDEQYF. Written as DNA, the CDR3 is TGTGCTAGTGGTGGGGACAGGGCCCTCGACGAGCAGTACTTC.

This clonotype was seen repeatedly, ten times or more. This sequence joins TRBV27 and TRBJ2-7, with D unresolved. CDR3 length: 13 amino acids. V lost 5 bases and J lost 7, with 15 bases in between. The germline V gene encodes CDR1 MNHEY and CDR2 SMNVEV (reference sequence). CDR3 bases: TGTGCCAGCAGTCTACAAGGGAATTGGGAGCAGTACTTC. This codes for CASSLQGNWEQYF.